This T cell receptor (beta chain) was recovered during a study of T cell responses to AZD1222 COVID-19 vaccine. Points from the study as a whole: Spike-wide coverage was observed for vaccine-associated CD4 TCRs, with dominant responses at 160-218 and 743-854. Among the donors, most were white British and more were female, and clonal diversity was possibly underestimated.

Repertoires were generated with immunoSEQ multiplex PCR, while TCRdb's copy carries only in-frame clones and drops some. The sample consists of under 95,000 clones, roughly 90% of them appearing once. As regards this clone: What it binds is not known.

Trimming left V 4 bases short and J 0 bases short, with 13 bases between. Germline V lookup: CDR1 SGHDT, CDR2 YYEEEE. This CDR3 spans 16 amino acids. Researchers grouped second doses given at about 4 or about 12 weeks into one pool. This receptor was taken from an adult who received the AZD1222 COVID-19 vaccine. J is TRBJ1-4 and V is TRBV5-6; D is undetermined. Sequenced here: peripheral blood, sampled 28 days after the second AZD1222 dose. This chain's CDR3 is CASSPSRAATNEKLFF. The CDR3 DNA follows: TGTGCCAGCAGCCCCAGCCGCGCTGCAACTAATGAAAAACTGTTTTTT.